This TCR beta chain was sequenced for a study of cytomegalovirus exposure and HLA in healthy donors (dated by TCRdb to the late 2010s). For the study in its entirety: An earlier analysis of about 560 of the donors reported about 280 Gb of sequence data and around 100 million unique TCR beta sequences obtained from around 190 million T cells. Because of strong linkage in the cohort, roughly 5 DR-DQ haplotypes were treated as single units for association and clustering. Among 300 to 500 genotyped donors of the cohort, an average of around 250,000 unique TCR beta nucleotide sequences was sequenced per donor, of which 15% to 20% were non-productive. Donor age, sex, ethnicity and CMV serostatus were compiled alongside the repertoire data. A later analysis re-examined previously published TCR beta repertoires from roughly 720 donors and added high-resolution HLA genotyping to investigate patterns of TCR occurrence. In an earlier analysis of several hundred of the donors, high-throughput TCR beta sequencing was used to judge whether each TCR beta V gene segment behaved as functional or pseudogenic. In addition to the first cohort of 666 subjects, a separate validation cohort of some 120 different subjects was used. A later genetic analysis took genome-wide SNP genotypes for about 55% of the roughly 670 donors and used that subset as a discovery cohort. Among the roughly 380 genotyped donors, about 85% belonged to the genetic ancestry cluster associated with self-reported Caucasian donors. Rather than using new phenotypic data, the later analysis identified candidate immune exposures from TCR beta sequences and from how often those sequences occurred across donors. An early release covering 500 to 750 HLA-typed donors comprised 250 to 350 gigabases of sequencing data and about 90 million unique TCR sequences. The study aimed to test whether signatures of past pathogen exposure could be identified by cataloging public T cell receptors. Every repertoire in the discovery cohort had been generated on one and the same sequencing platform. The study combined high-throughput TCR immunosequencing, statistical association of individual TCRs with disease status, and machine learning to predict cytomegalovirus infection status. Using immunosequencing, the study profiled T cell repertoires from about 610 subjects and related those repertoires to cytomegalovirus serostatus. HLA typing included class I and class II loci at four-digit resolution. The number of typed donors differed by locus: about 620-640 for A, B, C, DRB1 and DQB1; approximately 540 for DQA1; 606 for DPA1; and about 470 for DPB1. Paper-wide results and their limitations: Presence/absence analyses assumed roughly uniform sequencing depth across donors, an assumption that may not hold. CMV serostatus was the only immune exposure information available for the cohort. Only TCR beta chains were sequenced in this cohort, and the absence of alpha or paired-chain data limited detectable features. A further reported finding was that TCR beta sequences accurately predicted the HLA-A and HLA-B alleles for most subjects in the first cohort. A few of the identified cytomegalovirus-associated TCR beta chains were confirmed in vitro to be specific for cytomegalovirus antigens. The study gave a list of roughly 150 TCR beta chains associated with cytomegalovirus. In an earlier analysis of some 500 of the donors, most TCR beta V segments were observed in productive rearrangements about 87% or about 30% of the time, broadly matching IMGT annotations. In a later genetic analysis, fewer N-insertions in productive TCRs were reported among donors in an Asian-associated ancestry cluster than the roughly 670-donor mean. Some 16 rarely observed V segments, including chromosome 9 orphons, were excluded from the earlier analysis of about 600 of the donors because counts were too low. The classifier was reported to diagnose cytomegalovirus status with high specificity and sensitivity in both the original and validation cohorts. Because HLA typing was unavailable for some donors at each locus, only the typed subset was used in association tests. In a later analysis, several top co-occurrence clusters were reported to appear linked to parvovirus B19, influenza, CMV and Epstein-Barr virus. Most TCR sequences were seen in very few donors, while some public TCRs were found in many individuals. A later genetic analysis associated a missense DCLRE1C variant with V-gene and J-gene trimming of TCR beta chains, and an independent cohort replicated the association. In a later analysis, some 18,000 TCR beta sequences were associated with specific HLA alleles at a false discovery rate of 0.05. Assigning TCR associations to individual alleles was difficult when HLA alleles, especially DR and DQ, strongly co-occurred. Some IMGT-functional V segments, including TRBV6-2 and TRBV6-3, could not be told apart with the 87-base-pair reads, so those segments were excluded. In a later analysis, TCR association rates were found to vary across HLA loci, with the most associated TCRs seen for DRB1 alleles and the fewest for HLA-C alleles. The authors suggested that the approach could potentially be extended to other disease states and immunological phenotypes. A cluster of highly shared sequence variants was judged likely to be a technical artifact of the sequencing pipeline. Linkage disequilibrium might explain the correlated functional status among segregating V segments, but an unknown experimental factor could not be ruled out. In a later analysis, HLA-associated TCR beta chains were found to be more clonally expanded and to have lower generation probabilities than equally common non-associated chains. A later analysis found that most CMV-associated TCR beta chains appeared HLA-restricted, with HLA associations seemingly driven largely by CMV exposure.

Library construction relied on the immunoSEQ multiplex PCR assay. The multiplex PCR relied on a mix of 60 forward primers for TCR Vbeta segments and 13 reverse primers for TCR Jbeta segments. Amplification of the CDR3 region of rearranged TCR beta genes was performed with a multiplex PCR assay on genomic DNA. On the Illumina HiSeq System, the amplified TCR beta libraries were sequenced as 87-base-pair reads. As for how the authors treated the data: A later analysis tallied roughly 80 million unique TCR beta chains across the 700 or so repertoires, and about 10 million of those chains were shared by two or more donors. To remove PCR and sequencing errors, raw reads were error-corrected and collapsed into unique sequences using a nearest-neighbor algorithm that merged closely related sequences. To assign V, D and J gene segments, CDR3 sequences were aligned to IMGT reference sequences. For a sequence to be retained, a match of at least six nucleotides was required to both a V gene segment and a J gene segment. Rearrangements were called productive when the CDR3 lacked stop codons and stayed in frame with V and J; all others were non-productive. Following IMGT convention, CDR3 was defined as the stretch from the second conserved V-encoded cysteine up to the conserved J-encoded phenylalanine. The earlier analysis of about 530 of the donors excluded any sequence lacking an unambiguous match to a single V gene segment. In an earlier analysis of approximately 590 of the donors, a V segment was called functional when productive rearrangements were above 56.7%, and segregating when the standard deviation between donors exceeded 5%. A statistical classification framework was built to diagnose cytomegalovirus status from the catalog of TCR beta chain sequences. A later analysis assigned V and J genes by comparing TCR nucleotide sequences with IMGT/GENE-DB human TR gene sequences. In a later analysis, CDR3 sequences and most-parsimonious VDJ recombination scenarios were assigned using the TCRdist pipeline. In a later analysis, each TCR beta chain was defined by its CDR3 amino acid sequence together with its V-gene family, and reads without a unique V-gene family were excluded. To address suspected cross-contamination and a sequencing artifact, a later analysis removed roughly 640 highly shared, low-generation-probability nucleotide sequences. In a later analysis, a clonal expansion index was calculated for each public chain from normalized within-repertoire ranks of inferred template counts. In a later analysis, generation probabilities were computed with a VDJ recombination model fitted to out-of-frame rearrangements, and the resulting probabilities were checked against IGoR. A later analysis scored TCR-TCR, TCR-HLA and TCR-CMV co-occurrence with hypergeometric tests, applying a repertoire-size bias correction to TCR pairs. To estimate false discovery rates, a later analysis permuted the HLA or CMV assignments 20 times. A later analysis grouped co-occurring TCRs with DBSCAN, adding TCRdist sequence similarity when clustering within HLA-allele-positive subsets. Repertoires with fewer than 30,000 or more than 120,000 public chains, plus five repertoires with anomalous nucleotide sharing, were excluded from co-occurrence clustering. The table comes from immuneACCESS by way of TCRdb, which keeps in-frame sequences with V and J called. Part of the clones is missing from these tables; in studies checked, under half for an unresolved V gene and the rest for unknown reasons. V, J and clone size reflect that table, while D and trimming were determined from the DNA. The sample contains 250,000 to 350,000 clones, 80% of them found a single time. The ten largest clones capture less than 0.4% of the sample.

The cohort comprised around 700 healthy bone marrow donors. All cohort members were sampled while nominally healthy, although unrecorded immune exposures were likely present. The donor was CMV seronegative and belonged to the group of roughly 330 seronegative cohort members. A peripheral blood sample was collected from each donor, and TCR beta sequencing was performed on peripheral blood mononuclear cells. Genomic DNA extraction from the blood cell samples was performed with the Qiagen DNeasy Blood Extraction Kit. As to this clone: This clone's antigen is unknown. Nothing much larger sits one base from this clone, and base qualities are not available.

CDR1 and CDR2, per the germline V gene, are SGHRS and YFSETQ. Including the terminal cysteine and phenylalanine, the CDR3 comprises 12 residues. Solely the CDR3 DNA is kept, with 36 bases framed from the first base. From V the trimming removes 0 bases and from J it removes 13 bases, while the gene matches leave 5 bases of the junction unaccounted for. This clonotype was sampled from a girl aged 2-9 years in good health and CMV-seronegative. The V and J genes are TRBV5-1 and TRBJ2-3, and 7 junctional nucleotides match TRBD1. Sequenced: PBMCs. The CDR3 reads as follows: CASSLDDRAEYF. The nucleotide sequence is given as TGCGCCAGCAGCTTGGACGACAGGGCTGAGTATTTT.